What follows are 14 T cell receptor beta chains derived from one specimen sequenced in a study of cytomegalovirus exposure and HLA in healthy donors. PCR primers comprised 60 Vbeta and 13 Jbeta primers. Profiled with immunoSEQ multiplex PCR; TCRdb holds only in-frame clones, not every one. The table shows around 200,000 clones, with 79% occurring only once. The sequencing input was PBMCs. The source is a woman in her twenties or thirties in good health and CMV-seropositive.

The J gene is TRBJ2-5, the V gene TRBV9, with TRBD2 matching 10 bases. The V gene end was trimmed by 0 bases and the J gene end by 2 bases; junction bases not matched to a gene: 7. The CDR3 totals 17 residues. Germline CDR1 SGDLS, CDR2 YYNGEE. In DNA form, the CDR3 reads TGTGCCAGCAGCGTAGGCGGTAGCGGGGGGCCACAAGAGACCCAGTACTTC. It codes for CASSVGGSGGPQETQYF.

The gene calls are TRBV30 and TRBJ1-1; TRBD1 agrees at 8 bases. Germline V gives CDR1 GTSNPN, CDR2 SVGIG (reference sequence). This CDR3 has 11 residues. The ends lost 5 bases at V and 6 bases at J; junction bases unmatched: 2. The CDR3, as DNA: TGTGCCTGGGTACAGGGGGCTGAAGCTTTCTTT. Protein sequence: CAWVQGAEAFF.

The V and J genes are TRBV19 and TRBJ1-2, with a weak D call TRBD1 (6 bases). The germline CDR1 and CDR2 sequences are LNHDA and SQIVND (reference sequence). V was pared by 0 bases and J by 4 bases, with 18 bases between. The CDR3 runs to 17 residues. The CDR3 region is CASSIDSGTLIGYGYTF. The CDR3 DNA follows: TGTGCCAGTAGTATAGATTCCGGGACACTTATCGGCTATGGCTACACCTTC. The full variable domain, rest sourced from reference TRBV19 and TRBJ1-2, is DGGITQSPKYLFRKEGQNVTLSCEQNLNHDAMYWYRQDPGQGLRLIYYSQIVNDFQKGDIAEGYSVSREKKESFPLTVTSAQKNPTAFYLCASSIDSGTLIGYGYTFGSGTRLTVV.

The rearrangement uses TRBV6-1 and TRBJ2-7; unclear D gene. The CDR3 runs 15 residues. The germline gives CDR1 MNHNS, CDR2 SASEGT. V shed 6 bases and J shed 0 bases, with 15 bases lying between them. CDR3 in amino acids: CASRNGPHLSYEQYF. Here the CDR3 DNA reads TGTGCCAGCAGAAATGGCCCGCATCTCTCCTACGAGCAGTACTTC.

The J gene is TRBJ2-3, the V gene TRBV19; 11 bases are shared with TRBD1. Germline CDR1 LNHDA, CDR2 SQIVND (reference sequence). The V segment lost 4 bases and the J segment 4 bases; nucleotides outside the gene matches: 7. This CDR3 has 16 amino acids. The CDR3 region is CASSTIPGQGADTQYF. CDR3 bases: TGTGCCAGTAGTACCATTCCGGGACAGGGGGCAGATACGCAGTATTTT.

This clone came up once. The chain is built from TRBV5-1 and TRBJ1-6; 9 bases line up with TRBD1. CDR1 and CDR2 from the germline V gene are SGHRS and YFSETQ. The junction had 3 bases not matched to a gene; V was cut back by 5 bases and J by 6 bases. The CDR3 contains 14 residues. The CDR3 sequence: CASRGGQGNSPLHF. CDR3 bases: TGCGCCAGCAGGGGGGGACAGGGTAATTCACCCCTCCACTTT.

This clone has just a few counts. V and J are TRBV29-1 and TRBJ2-7, with D maybe TRBD2 (5 bases). Germline V gives CDR1 SQVTM, CDR2 ANQGSEA. The CDR3 totals 13 residues. Trimming removed 6 bases from V and 1 base from J, with 13 bases in between. CDR3: CSVLTRESYEQYF. DNA of the CDR3: TGCAGCGTGCTTACGAGGGAGTCCTACGAGCAGTACTTC.

The chain links TRBV25-1 to TRBJ2-5; TRBD2 might be the D (6 bases). The V end was cut by 4 bases, the J end by 2 bases, with 14 bases between. CDR1 and CDR2 (germline): MGHDK, SYGVNS. This CDR3 has 15 amino acids. Here the CDR3 DNA reads TGTGCCAGCAGTGGACTAGGACGACCACAAGAGACCCAGTACTTC. Protein sequence: CASSGLGRPQETQYF.

CDR3 bases: TGTGCCAGCACCCTTTCGAGGCTAGCGGCCCCCGAGCAGTACTTC. Translation gives CASTLSRLAAPEQYF. The chain recombines TRBV7-2 with TRBJ2-5; 7 bases align to TRBD2. The J call may be in error: the DNA end matches TRBJ2-7 better. The CDR3 has 15 amino acids. Germline lookup yields CDR1 SGHTA and CDR2 FQGNSA.

This clone was counted between two and nine times. This chain links TRBV4-1 with TRBJ2-7; 10 nucleotides match TRBD2. Germline V CDR1 and CDR2: MGHRA, YSYEKL. This CDR3 is built from 17 residues. J lost 2 bases, V lost 1 base, and 8 bases had no gene match. The CDR3 loop is CASSQVFGLAVTYEQYF. In DNA, the CDR3 is TGCGCCAGCAGCCAAGTATTCGGACTAGCGGTTACCTACGAGCAGTACTTC.

The chain has TRBV5-1 and TRBJ2-3; TRBD2 matches at 7 bases. Per germline, CDR1 SGHRS and CDR2 YFSETQ. The CDR3 consists of 17 residues. The trim removed 5 bases at V and 0 bases at J, leaving 12 bases unmatched. The CDR3 reads CASSLMEVRGSTDTQYF. In DNA form, the CDR3 reads TGCGCCAGCAGTTTGATGGAAGTGCGGGGGAGCACAGATACGCAGTATTTT.

CDR3 protein: CASSVGVAPPHNEQFF. CDR3 nucleotide sequence: TGTGCCAGCAGCGTGGGAGTTGCCCCCCCCCACAATGAGCAGTTCTTC. The rearrangement uses TRBV9 and TRBJ2-1, with D possibly being TRBD2 (5 bases). In germline, CDR1 is SGDLS, CDR2 YYNGEE. The CDR3 is 16 amino acids. V was shortened by 2 bases and J by 5 bases, with 17 bases between the two germline ends.

In its sample, this clone was seen a few times. The rearrangement joins TRBV10-2 to TRBJ2-5, with a tentative D call TRBD1 (5 bases). CDR1 is WSHSY and CDR2 is SAAADI in the germline V gene. V gave up 6 bases and J gave up 3 bases, with 11 bases separating them. The CDR3 is 13 amino acids. The CDR3 is CASRDTGKETQYF. CDR3 in DNA: TGCGCCAGCAGGGATACAGGAAAAGAGACCCAGTACTTC.

The gene calls are TRBV5-6 and TRBJ2-7, with D perhaps matching TRBD1 (5 bases). Germline lookup yields CDR1 SGHDT and CDR2 YYEEEE. The length of the CDR3 is 14 residues. Trimming removed 0 bases at V and 5 bases at J, with 12 bases between. The CDR3 reads CASSLGQGSDEQYF. The DNA of the CDR3 is TGTGCCAGCAGCTTGGGGCAGGGATCCGACGAGCAGTACTTC.